Shown below are 28 T cell receptor beta chains from a single sample sequenced in a study of CD8+ T cells in alopecia areata. Specified treatment: oral pan-JAK inhibitor, 5-10 mg twice daily. Sequencing relied on a cDNA template that was reverse transcribed from extracted RNA. Generated by immunoSEQ multiplex PCR, the TCRdb table keeps only in-frame clones and is missing some. The table includes about 210,000 clones, more than 60% detected once. Sequencing used CD4+ T cells sorted from blood, obtained around week 42, from a patient treated with tofacitinib. The source of these receptors is a human donor with alopecia areata.

The gene calls are TRBV2 and TRBJ1-2, with D hard to call. CDR3 length equals 12 residues. The ends were cut back, 7 bases at V and 8 bases at J, with 14 bases in the middle. Germline lookup yields CDR1 SNHLY and CDR2 FYNNEI. In nucleotides, the CDR3 is TGTGCCAGCACTCTCGGGCCTGAGGGCTACACCTTC. This sequence encodes CASTLGPEGYTF.

In this sample, this clone turned up once. The chain recombines TRBV5-1 with TRBJ2-7, with TRBD2 as a possible D gene (6 bases). The CDR3 contains 13 residues. The V end was cut by 4 bases, the J end by 3 bases, with 11 bases between. Germline CDR1 and CDR2: SGHRS and YFSETQ. The CDR3 is CASSMGGLYEQYF. In nucleotides, the CDR3 is TGCGCCAGCAGCATGGGGGGACTCTACGAGCAGTACTTC.

V is TRBV5-4 and J is TRBJ1-5, with TRBD1 as a possible D gene (6 bases). V was trimmed by 5 bases and J by 11 bases, leaving 11 bases between them. CDR1 is SGHNT, CDR2 YYREEE, per germline (reference sequence). The CDR3 runs 11 residues. The CDR3 sequence is CASRCEGAQHF. The DNA of the CDR3 is TGTGCCAGCAGGTGCGAGGGGGCCCAGCATTTT. The entire variable domain, with the rest obtained from reference TRBV5-4 and TRBJ1-5, is as follows: ETGVTQSPTHLIKTRGQQVTLRCSSQSGHNTVSWYQQALGQGPQFIFQYYREEENGRGNFPPRFSGLQFPNYSSELNVNALELDDSALYLCASRCEGAQHFGDGTRLSIL.

The CDR3 DNA follows: TGTGCCAGCATCCGGGTTCCTCACACCGGGGAGCTGTTTTTT. Translating gives CASIRVPHTGELFF. This chain uses TRBV7-9 with TRBJ2-2; D unclear. Trimming left V 7 bases short and J 3 bases short, with 12 bases between. This CDR3 is 14 amino acids long. The germline gives CDR1 SEHNR, CDR2 FQNEAQ (reference sequence).

The rearrangement uses TRBV28 and TRBJ1-6; 7 positions match TRBD1. Germline values: CDR1 MDHEN, CDR2 SYDVKM. The V segment lost 9 bases and the J segment 6 bases; nucleotides outside the gene matches: 8. The CDR3 length is 14 residues. The CDR3 bases are TGTGCCAGTCGGGGGACAGCATTTAATTCACCCCTCCACTTT. It translates to CASRGTAFNSPLHF.

Details on this clone: The sample holds other DNA sequences that translate to the same CDR3. The rearrangement links TRBV7-2 to TRBJ2-2; D unresolved. This CDR3 is built from 12 residues. V lost 1 base and J 6 bases, leaving 3 bases between the germline ends. CDR1 and CDR2 (germline): SGHTA, FQGNSA. The CDR3 reads CASSLGAGELFF. DNA for the CDR3: TGTGCCAGCAGCTTAGGTGCCGGGGAGCTGTTTTTT. Variable domain in full (rest from reference TRBV7-2 and TRBJ2-2): GAGVSQSPSNKVTEKGKDVELRCDPISGHTALYWYRQSLGQGLEFLIYFQGNSAPDKSGLPSDRFSAERTGGSVSTLTIQRTQQEDSAVYLCASSLGAGELFFGEGSRLTVL.

V and J are TRBV13 and TRBJ1-6, with D perhaps TRBD1 (6 bases). The CDR3 has 16 residues. Between the trimmed V and J ends, which lost 3 bases and 9 bases, there was a span of 18 bases. CDR1 is PRHDT, CDR2 FYEKMQ, per germline (reference sequence). The CDR3 nucleotides read TGTGCCAGCAGCTTGGGGCAGGGGCAAGTCAGTTCACCCCTCCACTTT. Protein sequence: CASSLGQGQVSSPLHF.

This sequence joins TRBV9 and TRBJ2-1; tentatively, D is TRBD2 (6 bases). Per the germline V gene, CDR1 is SGDLS and CDR2 is YYNGEE. This CDR3 has 16 residues. The V end lost 0 bases, the J end lost 3 bases, and 13 bases lay between the germline ends. CDR3 bases: TGTGCCAGCAGCGTAGTTGGTCGGGGGAGCTACAATGAGCAGTTCTTC. It specifies CASSVVGRGSYNEQFF. Variable domain in full (rest from reference TRBV9 and TRBJ2-1): DSGVTQTPKHLITATGQRVTLRCSPRSGDLSVYWYQQSLDQGLQFLIQYYNGEERAKGNILERFSAQQFPDLHSELNLSSLELGDSALYFCASSVVGRGSYNEQFFGPGTRLTVL.

With regard to this clone: A read error may account for a junction end that differs from germline. This sequence joins TRBV2 and TRBJ2-2; tentative D call: TRBD1 (6 bases). This CDR3 is 16 amino acids long. Germline lookup yields CDR1 SNHLY and CDR2 FYNNEI. CDR3 region: CASNEARGLYTGELFF. CDR3 sequence (DNA): TGTGCCAGCAATGAAGCCAGGGGTCTTTACACCGGGGAGCTGTTTTTT. Supplemented by reference TRBV2 and TRBJ2-2, the full variable domain reads EPEVTQTPSHQVTQMGQEVILRCVPISNHLYFYWYRQILGQKVEFLVSFYNNEISEKSEIFDDQFSVERPDGSNFTLKIRSTKLEDSAMYFCASNEARGLYTGELFFGEGSRLTVL.

This chain connects TRBV6-5 to TRBJ2-2; no clear D. V was shortened by 1 base and J by 5 bases, with 2 bases between the two germline ends. Germline values: CDR1 MNHEY, CDR2 SVGAGI. This CDR3 has 12 amino acids. CDR3 amino acids: CASSYLTGELFF. CDR3 DNA: TGTGCCAGCAGTTACTTGACCGGGGAGCTGTTTTTT.

The gene calls are TRBV6-5 and TRBJ2-5; D might be TRBD1 (6 bases). The CDR3 totals 14 residues. Between the trimmed V and J ends, which lost 4 bases and 5 bases, there was a span of 14 bases. CDR1 is MNHEY, CDR2 SVGAGI, per germline. The DNA of the CDR3 is TGTGCCAGCAGTTTTGGGACAACGCTGGAGACCCAGTACTTC. Residues: CASSFGTTLETQYF.

The rearrangement joins TRBV7-8 to TRBJ1-1; no clear D. Germline CDR1 SGHVS, CDR2 FQNEAQ. The V end was cut by 2 bases, the J end by 3 bases, with 7 bases between. The CDR3 is made up of 13 amino acids. Here the CDR3 DNA reads TGTGCCAGCAGCTTAAAATGGGACACTGAAGCTTTCTTT. Its translation is CASSLKWDTEAFF.

V gene TRBV7-2 combines with J gene TRBJ2-3; D gene uncertain. Per the germline V gene, CDR1 is SGHTA and CDR2 is FQGNSA. This CDR3 has 13 residues. Trimming removed 1 base at V and 5 bases at J, with 7 bases between. The CDR3 DNA follows: TGTGCCAGCAGCTTAGACAGACTAGATACGCAGTATTTT. The encoded protein is CASSLDRLDTQYF.

The CDR3 coding sequence is TGCAGCGTTGGAGGGAGAGCGGGGTTAACTGAAGCTTTCTTT. Protein product: CSVGGRAGLTEAFF. The V call is TRBV29-1, the J call TRBJ1-1; D uncertain. Trimming took off 4 bases at V and 5 bases at J, with 17 bases between the two ends. The germline V gene encodes CDR1 SQVTM and CDR2 ANQGSEA. The CDR3 consists of 14 residues.

The V gene is TRBV30, the J gene TRBJ1-1; TRBD1 might be the D (5 bases). The length of the CDR3 is 13 residues. Germline V gene lookup returns CDR1 GTSNPN and CDR2 SVGIG (reference sequence). V was shortened by 1 base and J by 4 bases, with 10 bases between the two germline ends. Here the CDR3 DNA reads TGTGCCTGGAGTGCAAAGGGGAGCACTGAAGCTTTCTTT. Protein: CAWSAKGSTEAFF.

This clone was observed at least ten times. This chain connects TRBV14 to TRBJ2-5; 12 bases are a match to TRBD2. The CDR3 is made up of 16 amino acids. The ends lost 1 base at V and 5 bases at J; junction bases unmatched: 5. The germline gives CDR1 SGHDN, CDR2 FVKESK. The CDR3 DNA follows: TGTGCCAGCAGCCAAGTTTCTAGCGGGAGGGTGGAGACCCAGTACTTC. The encoded protein is CASSQVSSGRVETQYF.

The chain carries TRBV30 and TRBJ1-1; TRBD1 might be the D (6 bases). Trimming pared 5 bases from V and 11 bases from J, leaving 15 bases between. Germline-derived CDR1 and CDR2 are GTSNPN and SVGIG (reference sequence). The CDR3 contains 11 residues. CDR3 sequence reads: CAWATGPIAFF. DNA for the CDR3: TGTGCCTGGGCTACAGGGCCGATCGCTTTCTTT.

V usage is TRBV29-1 and J usage is TRBJ1-5, with 8 bases lining up with TRBD1. J was trimmed by 3 bases and V by 8 bases; bases with no gene match: 6. The CDR3 loop spans 13 amino acids. CDR1 SQVTM and CDR2 ANQGSEA come from the germline V gene. In DNA, the CDR3 is TGCAGCCCGGACAGGGCTAACAATCAGCCCCAGCATTTT. Encoded protein: CSPDRANNQPQHF.

J is TRBJ1-1 and V is TRBV11-2, with a weak D call TRBD1 (5 bases). V was trimmed by 4 bases and J by 8 bases, leaving 17 bases between them. The germline gives CDR1 SGHAT, CDR2 FQNNGV. The CDR3 consists of 14 residues. The CDR3 protein is CASSSPGLHKEAFF. Here the CDR3 DNA reads TGTGCCAGCAGCTCGCCAGGGTTACACAAAGAAGCTTTCTTT. The full variable domain, completed using reference TRBV11-2 and TRBJ1-1, is EAGVAQSPRYKIIEKRQSVAFWCNPISGHATLYWYQQILGQGPKLLIQFQNNGVVDDSQLPKDRFSAERLKGVDSTLKIQPAKLEDSAVYLCASSSPGLHKEAFFGQGTRLTVV.

The J gene is TRBJ2-3, the V gene TRBV29-1; D is undetermined. The V gene lost 4 bases and the J gene lost 2 bases, with 19 bases spanning the gap. This CDR3 comprises 16 residues. Germline loops: CDR1 SQVTM, CDR2 ANQGSEA. CDR3 sequence: CSVGDQYQKSTDTQYF. CDR3 bases: TGCAGCGTTGGGGATCAATATCAGAAATCCACAGATACGCAGTATTTT.

V gene TRBV27 combines with J gene TRBJ2-6, with D uncertain. Trimming removed 5 bases from V and 7 bases from J, with 9 bases in between. From germline, CDR1 is MNHEY and CDR2 SMNVEV (reference sequence). This CDR3 spans 13 amino acids. Here the CDR3 reads CASSHGVANVLTF. The CDR3 coding sequence is TGTGCCAGCAGTCATGGGGTAGCCAACGTCCTGACTTTC.

The chain couples TRBV29-1 to TRBJ2-7; 7 bases fit TRBD1. Germline CDR1 SQVTM, CDR2 ANQGSEA. With V trimmed by 6 bases and J by 2 bases, 13 bases remained unmatched. The CDR3 is made up of 15 amino acids. CDR3: CSVVHPGDRAYEQYF. The CDR3 coding sequence is TGCAGCGTCGTCCATCCCGGGGACAGAGCCTACGAGCAGTACTTC.

This chain uses TRBV6-5 with TRBJ2-3; D is unclear. CDR1 is MNHEY and CDR2 is SVGAGI in the germline V gene. This CDR3 is 13 amino acids long. Trimming removed 2 bases from V and 2 bases from J, with 5 bases in between. The DNA for the CDR3 is TGTGCCAGCAGTTACAGCGTCACAGATACGCAGTATTTT. This sequence encodes CASSYSVTDTQYF.

The rearrangement uses TRBV15 and TRBJ2-7, with no clear D. CDR3 length equals 15 residues. Per germline, CDR1 LNHNV and CDR2 YYDKDF (reference sequence). The V and J ends lost 0 bases and 8 bases respectively, with 17 bases between them. DNA of the CDR3: TGTGCCACCAGCAGAGATCCCTACCAAGGTCCCCAGCAGTACTTC. As protein: CATSRDPYQGPQQYF.

CDR3 in DNA: TGTGCCAGCAGCCTATTCCAGGGCGAGCAGTACTTC. This sequence encodes CASSLFQGEQYF. The chain is built from TRBV7-9 and TRBJ2-7, with D possibly TRBD1 on 5 matching bases. From germline, CDR1 is SEHNR and CDR2 FQNEAQ (reference sequence). This CDR3 spans 12 amino acids. The V end was cut by 5 bases, the J end by 6 bases, with 11 bases between.

The chain recombines TRBV6-5 with TRBJ2-3; 8 bases line up with TRBD2. The CDR3 spans 15 residues. J gave up 4 bases and V 2 bases, and 5 bases lay outside the gene matches. Germline V gene lookup returns CDR1 MNHEY and CDR2 SVGAGI. The CDR3 protein is CASSYAGGRADTQYF. The CDR3 bases are TGTGCCAGCAGTTACGCGGGGGGCCGCGCAGATACGCAGTATTTT.

CDR3 sequence (DNA): TGCGCCAGCAGCCAGGGGAGAGGGGGATTCGGGCCGACCGGTGGCTACACCTTC. Protein: CASSQGRGGFGPTGGYTF. The rearrangement joins TRBV4-3 to TRBJ1-2, with D perhaps matching TRBD1 (6 bases). Germline V gene lookup returns CDR1 LGHNA and CDR2 YSLEER. The CDR3 spans 18 residues. Trimming stripped 3 bases from V and 7 bases from J, with 27 bases between.

The chain has TRBV7-2 and TRBJ1-5; D unresolved. V lost 7 bases and J lost 0, with 10 bases in between. Germline lookup yields CDR1 SGHTA and CDR2 FQGNSA. The CDR3 runs to 14 residues. CDR3 DNA: TGTGCCAGCAAGCCGGAACCTAGCAATCAGCCCCAGCATTTT. Its protein product is CASKPEPSNQPQHF.